This T cell receptor beta chain is drawn from a study of T cell clonotyping in hematopoietic cell transplantation. Data came from immunoSEQ multiplex PCR; TCRdb stores just in-frame clones and leaves some out. The sample has 4,500 to 5,500 clones, 70% to 80% seen once. General observations from the study: Few recipient clonotypes overlapped donors; over 95% were de novo at given depth. After transplant, recipient diversity fell while pathologically expanded clonotypes grew through day 180. CD4 and CD8 repertoire contributions could not be separated without sorting.

Samples: about 28 days before transplant, then days 30, 100 and 180 after. Points on this clone: The antigen is unknown.

Here the sequenced sample was peripheral blood mononuclear cells, taken 30 days after allogeneic stem cell transplant. This sequence was found in a male patient between 60 and 69 years old who had an allogeneic stem cell transplant from an unrelated donor, so the T cells may come from the graft donor. Some clones in this sample may be carry-over from other donors' samples.

The CDR3 coding sequence is TGTGCCATCAGTGCCCAACAGGGGGCTAGATACGAGCAGTACTTC. Protein: CAISAQQGARYEQYF. This chain joins TRBV10-3 and TRBJ2-7; TRBD1 agrees at 9 bases. Germline CDR1 ENHRY, CDR2 SYGVKD. The J segment lost 4 bases and the V segment lost 4 bases, leaving 8 bases of the junction unmatched. This CDR3 spans 15 amino acids.